This TCR beta chain was documented in a study of shared clonotypes between healthy human individuals. Study-wide background: There were three CD4 naive, three CD4 memory, two CD8 naive and one CD8 memory plates per donor. Findings and limits, study-wide: Estimated richness was generally greater in naive than memory subsets.

Generated by immunoSEQ multiplex PCR, the TCRdb table keeps only in-frame clones and is missing some. The sample consists of about 1.9 million clones, about 94% of them appearing once. A remark on this clone: What it recognizes is unknown.

Naive CD8 cells were CD45RO-negative, positively selected for CCR7, excluding terminally differentiated effector memory CD45RA+ cells. This CDR3 has 12 amino acids. Germline V lookup: CDR1 PRHDT, CDR2 FYEKMQ (reference sequence). Deletions cut 2 bases from V and 5 bases from J, with 6 bases between. The TCR sequence derives from a man between 18 and 35 years old in good health. Some clones in this sample may be carry-over from other donors' samples. The specimen was naive CD8+ T cells from PBMCs. The chain links TRBV13 to TRBJ2-5; no reliable D call. CDR3 coding DNA: TGTGCCAGCAGCTTAACAGCGGAGACCCAGTACTTC. Protein sequence: CASSLTAETQYF.